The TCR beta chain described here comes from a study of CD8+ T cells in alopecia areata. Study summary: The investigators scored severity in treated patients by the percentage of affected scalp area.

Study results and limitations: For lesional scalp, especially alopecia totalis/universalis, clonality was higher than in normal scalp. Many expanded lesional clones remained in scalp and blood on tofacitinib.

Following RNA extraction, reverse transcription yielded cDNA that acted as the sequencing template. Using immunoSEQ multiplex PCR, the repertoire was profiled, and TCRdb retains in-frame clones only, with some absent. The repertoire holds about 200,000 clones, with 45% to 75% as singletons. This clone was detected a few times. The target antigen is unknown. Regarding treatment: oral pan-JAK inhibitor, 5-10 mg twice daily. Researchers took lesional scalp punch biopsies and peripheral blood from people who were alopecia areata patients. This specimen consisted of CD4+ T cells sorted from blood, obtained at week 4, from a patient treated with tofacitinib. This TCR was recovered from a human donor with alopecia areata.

The CDR3 coding sequence is TGTGCTAGTGGTTTGGTACTCGGGGAAAAACTGTTTTTT. Amino acid sequence: CASGLVLGEKLFF. The chain is built from TRBV12-5 and TRBJ1-4; D gene ambiguous. Deletions cut 0 bases from V and 8 bases from J, with 7 bases between. This CDR3 has 13 amino acids. In germline, CDR1 is LGHNT, CDR2 FRNRAP.